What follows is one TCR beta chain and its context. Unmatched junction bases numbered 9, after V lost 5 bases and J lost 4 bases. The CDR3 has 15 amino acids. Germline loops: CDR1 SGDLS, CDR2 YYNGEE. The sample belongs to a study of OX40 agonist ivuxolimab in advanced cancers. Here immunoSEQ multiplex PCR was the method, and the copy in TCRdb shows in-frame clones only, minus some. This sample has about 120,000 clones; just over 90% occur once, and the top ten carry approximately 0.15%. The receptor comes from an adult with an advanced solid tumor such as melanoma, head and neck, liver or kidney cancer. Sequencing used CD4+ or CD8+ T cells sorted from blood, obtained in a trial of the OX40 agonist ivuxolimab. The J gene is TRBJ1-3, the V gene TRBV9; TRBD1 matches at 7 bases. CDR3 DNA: TGTGCCAGCAGAACGGATACAGGGGACGGAAACACCATATATTTT. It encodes CASRTDTGDGNTIYF.